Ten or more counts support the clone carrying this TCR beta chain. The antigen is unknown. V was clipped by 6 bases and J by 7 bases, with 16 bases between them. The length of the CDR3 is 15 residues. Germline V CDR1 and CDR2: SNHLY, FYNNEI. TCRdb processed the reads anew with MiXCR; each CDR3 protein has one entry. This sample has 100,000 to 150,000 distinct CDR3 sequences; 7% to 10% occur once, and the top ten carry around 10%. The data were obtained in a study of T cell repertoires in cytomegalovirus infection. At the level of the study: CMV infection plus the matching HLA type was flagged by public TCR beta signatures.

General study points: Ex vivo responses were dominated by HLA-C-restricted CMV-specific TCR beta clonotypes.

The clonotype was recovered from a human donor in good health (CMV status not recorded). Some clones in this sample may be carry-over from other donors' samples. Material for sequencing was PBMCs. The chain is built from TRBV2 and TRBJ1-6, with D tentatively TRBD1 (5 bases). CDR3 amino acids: CASSARDVQNSPLHF. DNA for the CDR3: TGTGCCAGCAGCGCCAGGGACGTTCAAAATTCACCCCTCCACTTT.